This T cell receptor (beta chain) came from a study of metastatic and nonmetastatic thyroid tumors. Turning to the study itself: The study looked at repertoires side by side in blood and in tumor or nodule tissue from malignant and benign thyroid patients. General study results and limits: It was reportedly found that TCR beta diversity was significantly higher in malignant thyroid tumors than in benign nodules, a difference seen in both blood and tumor samples.

Original processing methods: A classifier of distant metastasis in papillary thyroid cancer was built from CDR3 differences (across clinicopathological groups). TCRdb redid the clone calls on the PCR reads using MiXCR. V and J calls and clone size were set by TCRdb, not the authors. This table has just under 4,000 clones, nearly 35% appearing once. The entire patient cohort was treatment-naive prior to thyroid surgery. On this clone itself: Its antigen is still unknown.

Per germline, CDR1 LNHNV and CDR2 YYDKDF (reference sequence). The CDR3 has 15 residues. J was trimmed by 5 bases and V by 3 bases; bases with no gene match: 5. This chain connects TRBV15 to TRBJ2-3; 10 positions agree with TRBD2. The sequencing sample was made of adjacent normal tissue. The clonotype originates from a female donor with papillary thyroid cancer or a benign thyroid nodule (not recorded which). Some clones in this sample may be carry-over from other donors' samples. The CDR3: CATSRFSGRIDTQYF. CDR3 in DNA: TGTGCCACCAGCAGGTTTAGCGGGAGGATAGATACGCAGTATTTT.